This T cell receptor beta chain was sequenced during a study of shared clonotypes between healthy human individuals. Turning to the study itself: For every donor, three CD4 naive, three CD4 memory, two CD8 naive and one CD8 memory plates were used. Study-wide results and caveats: The study generally estimated greater richness for naive than memory subsets.

Splitting the CD4+ cells yielded a CD45RA+ naive subset and a CD45RA-negative memory subset. Worth noting for this clone: Its antigen is currently unknown.

The ends were cut back, 6 bases at V and 6 bases at J, with 18 bases in the middle. The CDR3 sequence is 14 residues long. Germline V CDR1 and CDR2: WSHSY, SAAADI. Only in-frame clones appear in the TCRdb table, and some are missing; sequencing was by immunoSEQ multiplex PCR. The profile shows 1,400,000 or so clones, 98% of them singletons. The receptor was derived from a man aged 30 to 45 in good health. The chain joins TRBV10-2 to TRBJ2-7; D perhaps matches TRBD2 (6 bases). Sequenced material: naive CD4+ T cells sorted from blood. Subset described: CD45RA+ positively selected. CDR3 sequence: CASRARAGPGEQYF. DNA for the CDR3: TGCGCCAGCAGGGCGCGGGCGGGGCCAGGCGAGCAGTACTTC.